This T cell receptor beta chain comes out of a study of regulatory T cells in long-lasting Graves disease. The study's findings and limits: No thyroid tissue was studied; the work used peripheral blood only.

In the case of this clonotype: The antigen is undetermined.

CDR3 length: 15 amino acids. Trimming stripped 5 bases from V and 0 bases from J, with 13 bases between. Looked up from germline, CDR1 is SEHNR and CDR2 is FQNEAQ (reference sequence). As to time point: newly diagnosed GD, antithyroid drugs for less than 3 months. PBMCs were the source of the RNA used for TCR sequencing. Each of the patients was recruited from an endocrinology department situated in Xi'an, China. The authors built TCR beta libraries using iRepertoire HTBI primers and Arm-PCR of CDR3 regions. TCRdb re-analysed the multiplex PCR reads in MiXCR, keeping a single row per CDR3 protein. The profile shows hundreds of thousands of distinct CDR3 sequences, 16% of them singletons. These data also formed part of another study, on T cells in Graves' hyperthyroidism and ophthalmopathy. According to that study: HTBI primers were used for first-round RT-PCR of the TCR CDR3. Median prediction lead before ophthalmopathy onset was around 6.9 months with the model.

The sequencing here drew on peripheral blood mononuclear cells (PBMCs), taken at new diagnosis, from a patient treated with antithyroid drugs. The genes are TRBV7-9 and TRBJ1-1; D might be TRBD1 (5 bases). The receptor was derived from a woman aged 25 to 45 with Graves disease. The CDR3 DNA sequence: TGTGCCAGCAGCGGGCCGGCAGGGCTGAACACTGAAGCTTTCTTT. This gives the protein CASSGPAGLNTEAFF.